The next 21 T cell receptor beta chains were all read from a single sample in a study of blood T cell repertoires in COVID-19. Libraries were prepared by immunoSEQ multiplex PCR; TCRdb keeps only in-frame clonotypes and omits some of them. The table has more than 60,000 clones, roughly 82% seen once. Sequencing input: peripheral blood. These receptors all stem from a woman aged 80 or over with acute or convalescent COVID-19.

V usage is TRBV24-1 and J usage is TRBJ2-1; D is perhaps TRBD2 (6 bases). This CDR3 contains 13 residues. The V gene lost 7 bases and the J gene lost 4 bases, with 10 bases spanning the gap. Germline CDR1 is KGHDR and CDR2 is SFDVKD. CDR3 sequence (DNA): TGTGCCACCAGCCGGGACTTTTACAATGAGCAGTTCTTC. Translated: CATSRDFYNEQFF.

This chain links TRBV6-1 with TRBJ2-7; D might be TRBD2 (5 bases). This CDR3 is built from 16 residues. Germline V CDR1 and CDR2: MNHNS, SASEGT. Trimming pared 2 bases from V and 0 bases from J, leaving 14 bases between. The CDR3 sequence is CASSEQLVYSSYEQYF. In DNA, the CDR3 is TGTGCCAGCAGTGAACAACTAGTCTATAGCTCCTACGAGCAGTACTTC.

The chain links TRBV6-1 to TRBJ1-3; D is undetermined. This CDR3 spans 12 amino acids. Germline assignment: CDR1 MNHNS and CDR2 SASEGT. Between the trimmed V and J ends, which lost 2 bases and 3 bases, there was a span of 2 bases. In DNA form, the CDR3 reads TGTGCCAGCAGTGAACTTGGAAACACCATATATTTT. Amino acids: CASSELGNTIYF.

The CDR3 spells CATSDLGDSAYNEQFF. The CDR3 region has the DNA TGTGCCACCAGTGATTTGGGGGACTCCGCCTACAATGAGCAGTTCTTC. The J gene is TRBJ2-1, the V gene TRBV24-1; possible D gene TRBD2, 6 bases. Germline assignment: CDR1 KGHDR and CDR2 SFDVKD. The CDR3 covers 16 residues. Deletions cut 0 bases from V and 2 bases from J, with 10 bases between.

The genes are TRBV11-2 and TRBJ2-1, with 7 bases identical to TRBD1. Losses at the gene ends were 3 bases for V and 9 bases for J; bases not matched to a gene: 11. The CDR3 has 15 residues. CDR1 and CDR2 from the germline V gene are SGHAT and FQNNGV. This chain's CDR3 is CASSFDRDLDIEQFF. CDR3 nucleotide sequence: TGTGCCAGCAGCTTCGACAGGGATCTCGACATTGAGCAGTTCTTC.

The chain carries TRBV30 and TRBJ1-5; TRBD1 matches at 8 bases. Germline V gives CDR1 GTSNPN, CDR2 SVGIG (reference sequence). Germline trimming cut 1 base from V and 7 bases from J; bases unmatched to any gene: 3. CDR3 length equals 13 residues. The CDR3 coding sequence is TGTGCCTGGAGTGCTTCAGGGGGCCAGCCCCAGCATTTT. It yields the protein CAWSASGGQPQHF.

The V call is TRBV5-1, the J call TRBJ2-3; 8 positions match TRBD2. The CDR3 length is 16 residues. V lost 0 bases and J lost 3; bases outside the gene matches: 6. In germline, CDR1 is SGHRS, CDR2 YFSETQ. CDR3 nucleotides: TGCGCCAGCAGCTTGGCCCTGCGGGGGGATACAGATACGCAGTATTTT. Residues: CASSLALRGDTDTQYF. The full variable domain, with the rest looked up from reference TRBV5-1 and TRBJ2-3, is KAGVTQTPRYLIKTRGQQVTLSCSPISGHRSVSWYQQTPGQGLQFLFEYFSETQRNKGNFPGRFSGRQFSNSRSEMNVSTLELGDSALYLCASSLALRGDTDTQYFGPGTRLTVL.

This chain connects TRBV18 to TRBJ2-6; D possibly corresponds to TRBD1 (6 bases). The length of the CDR3 is 17 residues. The germline V gene has CDR1 KGHSH and CDR2 LQKENI. V was clipped by 5 bases and J by 0 bases, with 14 bases between them. DNA for the CDR3: TGTGCCAGCTCATTCCGACAGGAGAGCTCTGGGGCCAACGTCCTGACTTTC. Protein product: CASSFRQESSGANVLTF.

This clone occurred a few times. This chain links TRBV7-2 with TRBJ1-5; D is ambiguous. Germline loops: CDR1 SGHTA, CDR2 FQGNSA. V lost 5 bases and J 8 bases, leaving 19 bases between the germline ends. The length of the CDR3 is 15 residues. CDR3 bases: TGTGCCAGCAGCCCCGGTCCCGCGTCCTATGAGCCCCAGCATTTT. It codes for CASSPGPASYEPQHF.

This clone has more than one count but fewer than ten. J is TRBJ2-3 and V is TRBV28, with a tentative D call TRBD1 (7 bases). The V and J ends lost 7 bases and 1 base respectively, with 12 bases between them. CDR1 MDHEN and CDR2 SYDVKM come from the germline V gene. This CDR3 contains 14 residues. The CDR3 sequence is CASKSRGGTDTQYF. The CDR3, as DNA: TGTGCCAGCAAGTCCAGGGGGGGCACAGATACGCAGTATTTT.

Notes on this clone: A read error may produce the germline difference seen at one junction end. CDR3 nucleotide sequence: TGTGCCAGCAGCTTAGTCTCAGCGGGAGTAGGGAACTTC. Protein sequence: CASSLVSAGVGNF. This chain connects TRBV7-2 to TRBJ2-7, with 8 nucleotides matching TRBD2. CDR1 is SGHTA and CDR2 is FQGNSA in the germline V gene. The CDR3 contains 13 residues.

This sequence joins TRBV7-9 and TRBJ1-1; a possible D gene is TRBD1 (6 bases). This CDR3 contains 14 residues. Per the germline V gene, CDR1 is SEHNR and CDR2 is FQNEAQ (reference sequence). Trimming stripped 1 base from V and 1 base from J, with 7 bases between. CDR3 nucleotide sequence: TGTGCCAGCAGCTTAGTACAGGGGAACACTGAAGCTTTCTTT. It encodes CASSLVQGNTEAFF.

V and J are TRBV19 and TRBJ1-2; tentatively, D is TRBD1 (5 bases). The CDR3 has 15 amino acids. V lost 5 bases to trimming and J lost 3 bases, with 16 bases between them. Germline V gives CDR1 LNHDA, CDR2 SQIVND (reference sequence). The CDR3 region has the DNA TGTGCCAGTAGTTCGGGACTCAGGGTGGACTATGGCTACACCTTC. The encoded protein is CASSSGLRVDYGYTF.

This clone was seen more than once but under ten times. V gene TRBV9 combines with J gene TRBJ2-7; 9 positions match TRBD1. Per the germline V gene, CDR1 is SGDLS and CDR2 is YYNGEE. With 2 bases clipped from V and 1 base from J, the junction kept 4 bases outside the gene matches. The CDR3 has 15 residues. The CDR3 DNA is TGTGCCAGCAGCGTCGGGACAGGGAGATCCTACGAGCAGTACTTC. Translated: CASSVGTGRSYEQYF.

This sequence joins TRBV3-1 (or the pseudogene TRBV3-2) and TRBJ2-7, with 8 positions matching TRBD1. Germline V gene sequence: CDR1 LGHDT, CDR2 YNNKEL (reference sequence). The J segment lost 3 bases and the V segment lost 4 bases, leaving 5 bases of the junction unmatched. The CDR3 is 14 amino acids. The CDR3: CASSPWDRYYEQYF. The DNA for the CDR3 is TGTGCCAGCAGCCCCTGGGACAGGTACTACGAGCAGTACTTC.

The chain uses TRBV11-3 and TRBJ2-6; D is perhaps TRBD2 (7 bases). Deletions cut 0 bases from V and 2 bases from J, with 11 bases between. The CDR3 length is 17 residues. Germline V lookup: CDR1 SGHNT, CDR2 YENEEA. CDR3 bases: TGTGCCAGCAGCTTAGATCTAGGGGGGGCTGGGGCCAACGTCCTGACTTTC. Translation gives CASSLDLGGAGANVLTF.

The V call is TRBV5-1, the J call TRBJ1-2; tentative D call: TRBD1 (5 bases). The ends were cut back, 0 bases at V and 1 base at J, with 10 bases in the middle. From germline, CDR1 is SGHRS and CDR2 YFSETQ. The CDR3 runs 15 residues. CDR3 in amino acids: CASSLEAGVNYGYTF. The CDR3 DNA follows: TGCGCCAGCAGCTTGGAGGCGGGGGTTAACTATGGCTACACCTTC.

This clone has only one observation. The rearrangement links TRBV27 to TRBJ2-3, with TRBD2 identical over 9 bases. The trim removed 6 bases at V and 7 bases at J, leaving 11 bases unmatched. The germline V gene has CDR1 MNHEY and CDR2 SMNVEV (reference sequence). The CDR3 runs 15 residues. In DNA form, the CDR3 reads TGTGCCAGCAGCGTTATAGCGGGAGTGGTGAATACGCAGTATTTT. Its translation is CASSVIAGVVNTQYF.

This chain uses TRBV11-2 with TRBJ2-3; a weak D match, TRBD2 (5 bases). V was clipped by 3 bases and J by 0 bases, with 10 bases between them. CDR1 is SGHAT, CDR2 FQNNGV, per germline. The CDR3 consists of 15 residues. CDR3 protein: CASSLRGPSTDTQYF. CDR3 sequence (DNA): TGTGCCAGCAGCTTGAGAGGGCCTAGCACAGATACGCAGTATTTT.

The chain links TRBV19 to TRBJ2-5; maybe TRBD2 (6 bases). CDR3 length: 16 residues. V lost 1 base and J 3 bases, leaving 15 bases between the germline ends. Per the germline V gene, CDR1 is LNHDA and CDR2 is SQIVND (reference sequence). The CDR3 loop is CASSIGSGGRKETQYF. The CDR3 nucleotides read TGTGCCAGTAGTATAGGGTCCGGGGGAAGGAAAGAGACCCAGTACTTC.

The V call is TRBV7-2, the J call TRBJ2-1, with a weak D call TRBD2 (7 bases). The CDR3 is made up of 18 amino acids. The V end lost 1 base, the J end lost 8 bases, and 24 bases lay between the germline ends. Germline values: CDR1 SGHTA, CDR2 FQGNSA. CDR3 amino acids: CASSLESGGSRGGHEQFF. Written as DNA, the CDR3 is TGTGCCAGCAGCTTAGAAAGTGGCGGGAGTAGGGGGGGCCATGAGCAGTTCTTC. Combining the CDR3 with reference TRBV7-2 and TRBJ2-1 gives the whole variable domain GAGVSQSPSNKVTEKGKDVELRCDPISGHTALYWYRQSLGQGLEFLIYFQGNSAPDKSGLPSDRFSAERTGGSVSTLTIQRTQQEDSAVYLCASSLESGGSRGGHEQFFGPGTRLTVL.